This T cell receptor (beta chain) was recovered during a study of T cells in Graves' hyperthyroidism and ophthalmopathy. RNA transcripts gave rise to amplified TCR beta CDR3 regions. First-round RT-PCR targeting the TCR CDR3 was performed with the HTBI primer set. TCRdb independently ran MiXCR on the multiplex PCR reads; one entry per CDR3 protein. The table records around 25,000 distinct CDR3 sequences, about half of them present only once. The CDR3 covers 14 residues. Germline lookup yields CDR1 SQVTM and CDR2 ANQGSEA. V was pared by 5 bases and J by 0 bases, with 8 bases between. The clonotype was recovered from a woman aged 40 to 49 with Graves' hyperthyroidism that later progressed to Graves' ophthalmopathy. The rearrangement joins TRBV29-1 to TRBJ2-6; D may be TRBD1 (5 bases). The material sequenced was blood. This CDR3 reads CSVSQGSGANVLTF. The CDR3 nucleotides read TGCAGCGTTTCTCAGGGCTCTGGGGCCAACGTCCTGACTTTC.